This TCR beta chain is from a study of radiotherapy plus CTLA-4 blockade in lung cancer. Study summary: In roughly 17% of patients, objective responses were seen; approximately 31% had disease control. Overall study results and limits: An expansion of tumor-derived TCR clones occurred in blood after radiotherapy plus ipilimumab. Reports identified early blood T cell clone dynamics, with interferon-beta, as the best response predictor.

The V and J ends lost 5 bases and 7 bases respectively, with 11 bases between them. The CDR3 consists of 12 residues. The germline gives CDR1 SGHTA, CDR2 FQGNSA. With respect to this clone: What it binds is unknown.

Clones were read by immunoSEQ multiplex PCR, and TCRdb kept only the in-frame ones, dropping some. The table has around 45,000 clones, about 88% seen once; the top ten hold 6.5% to 9%. Focal radiation was given together with CTLA-4 blockade (ipilimumab) to patients with chemo-refractory metastatic non-small-cell lung cancer. The material was peripheral blood, obtained from a patient treated with radiotherapy plus ipilimumab. The chain recombines TRBV7-2 with TRBJ2-5; tentative D call: TRBD1 (5 bases). The source of this sequence is a human donor with non-small cell lung cancer whose response to radiotherapy plus ipilimumab could not be evaluated. The CDR3 DNA is TGTGCCAGCAGCCCCTGGCAGGGGACCCAGTACTTC. Its translation is CASSPWQGTQYF.